This note documents a single T cell receptor beta chain sequence. Between the trimmed V and J ends, which lost 0 bases and 4 bases, there was a span of 13 bases. Germline CDR1 LGHNA, CDR2 YSLEER. The CDR3 is 16 amino acids. RNA was extracted with the RNeasy kit, and a quantity of roughly 0.5 to 1 ug was reverse transcribed using random hexamers. From the immunoSEQ multiplex PCR reads, TCRdb called clonotypes with MiXCR, one entry per CDR3 protein. The sample yields 210,000 or so distinct CDR3 sequences, about 94% seen once. Purification of the CD8+ and CD4+ T cells relied on negative isolation, and TEMRA cells underwent FACS enrichment. These data come from a study of CD8 T cells in Susac syndrome.

The rearrangement uses TRBV4-3 and TRBJ1-5; D remains ambiguous. Sequencing was done on a sample of CD4+ T cells from PBMCs. The clonotype originates from a human donor with Susac syndrome. The CDR3 here is CASSQEINGRNQPQHF. The CDR3 nucleotides are TGCGCCAGCAGCCAAGAAATCAACGGGAGAAATCAGCCCCAGCATTTT.